Here is one T cell receptor beta chain with its context. This table comes from immunoSEQ multiplex PCR, and its TCRdb copy is limited to in-frame clones, with some not included. The sample yields about 100,000 clones, 96% seen once. This CDR3 contains 16 residues. Trimming pared 0 bases from V and 0 bases from J, leaving 10 bases between. Looked up from germline, CDR1 is KGHSH and CDR2 is LQKENI. The data are from a study of technical replicates of blood from a few donors. This chain joins TRBV18 and TRBJ2-3, with TRBD2 as a possible D gene (6 bases). The source of this sequence is a human donor in good health. The sample was T cells isolated from PBMCs. DNA for the CDR3: TGTGCCAGCTCACCACCGGAACGGGGGAGCACAGATACGCAGTATTTT. It encodes CASSPPERGSTDTQYF.